This TCR beta chain was captured by sequencing in a study of cytomegalovirus exposure and HLA in healthy donors. Per the germline V gene, CDR1 is GTSNPN and CDR2 is SVGIG (reference sequence). This CDR3 has 15 amino acids. The trim removed 1 base at V and 6 bases at J, leaving 7 bases unmatched. Profiling relied on immunoSEQ multiplex PCR, and the TCRdb table lists in-frame clones only, not all of them. Here the sample spans some 69,000 clones, roughly 94% being singletons. This chain links TRBV30 with TRBJ2-1; 9 bases map to TRBD2. The receptor was isolated from a man between 18 and 35 years old in good health and CMV-seropositive. The sequenced sample was PBMCs. The CDR3 DNA reads as TGTGCCTGGAGTGAGGCTAGCGGGATACCCAATGAGCAGTTCTTC. It encodes CAWSEASGIPNEQFF.